The 14 T cell receptor beta chains below were found in one sample sequenced in a study of T cells after yellow fever vaccination (dated by TCRdb to about 2019). Libraries came from 5' RACE. The sequencer was an Illumina NovaSeq 6000. The public reads were reanalyzed by TCRdb: fastp trimming at Q25, MiXCR alignment, in-frame beta chains only. Records with the same CDR3 protein are collapsed into one entry carrying the most frequent genes and DNA. This sample comprises roughly 320,000 distinct CDR3 sequences, roughly a tenth of them detected only once. Of the sample, approximately 3.3% falls within the top ten clones. The sample's treatment or condition label, in plain terms: live attenuated yellow fever vaccine strain. Specimen: CD4+ T cells sorted from PBMCs, collected 45 days after the yellow fever booster vaccination. Receptors originate from a man between 18 and 29 years old who received the YFV17D yellow fever vaccine.

The V call is TRBV20-1, the J call TRBJ2-7, with D tentatively TRBD2 (5 bases). The germline V gene has CDR1 DFQATT and CDR2 SNEGSKA (reference sequence). Deletions cut 2 bases from V and 6 bases from J, with 14 bases between. CDR3 length equals 13 residues. The CDR3 DNA reads as TGCAGTGCTAGACCGGCACTAGTGGGCGAGCAGTACGTC. Residues: CSARPALVGEQYV.

J is TRBJ2-1 and V is TRBV6-6; TRBD2 is a possible D gene (6 bases). The CDR3 runs 19 residues. Looked up from germline, CDR1 is MNHNY and CDR2 is SVGAGI (reference sequence). Trimming took off 2 bases at V and 5 bases at J, with 25 bases between the two ends. CDR3 sequence reads: CASSYQSSGARRRDNEQFF. The CDR3 DNA is TGTGCCAGCAGTTACCAGTCCTCCGGGGCGAGACGGAGGGACAATGAGCAGTTCTTC.

The J gene is TRBJ1-5, the V gene TRBV6-2 or TRBV6-3, with D maybe TRBD1 (5 bases). The length of the CDR3 is 15 residues. V was shortened by 2 bases and J by 5 bases, with 13 bases between the two germline ends. Germline V gene lookup returns CDR1 MNHEY and CDR2 SVGEGT. CDR3 region: CASSYVIGVDQPQHF. CDR3 DNA sequence: TGTGCCAGCAGTTACGTAATAGGGGTGGATCAGCCCCAGCATTTT.

The genes are TRBV19 and TRBJ1-1; 8 nucleotides agree with TRBD1. The CDR3 is 15 residues long. The germline V gene has CDR1 LNHDA and CDR2 SQIVND (reference sequence). Trimming at V came to 3 bases and at J to 5 bases, leaving 8 bases not matched to a gene. The chain's CDR3 is CASSILGQGKTEAFF. The CDR3 coding sequence is TGTGCCAGTAGTATCCTAGGACAGGGAAAAACTGAAGCTTTCTTT. The whole variable domain, filled in from reference TRBV19 and TRBJ1-1, reads DGGITQSPKYLFRKEGQNVTLSCEQNLNHDAMYWYRQDPGQGLRLIYYSQIVNDFQKGDIAEGYSVSREKKESFPLTVTSAQKNPTAFYLCASSILGQGKTEAFFGQGTRLTVV.

This clonotype was detected only a few times. V usage is TRBV2 and J usage is TRBJ1-1; 8 bases agree with TRBD1. CDR1 is SNHLY, CDR2 FYNNEI, per germline. Trimming cost V 6 bases and J 5 bases; bases outside gene matches: 5. This CDR3 has 13 residues. The CDR3 nucleotides are TGTGCCAGCAGGGACAGGGCGGGGACTGAAGCTTTCTTT. It specifies CASRDRAGTEAFF.

This clonotype occurred a few times. This chain joins TRBV7-2 and TRBJ1-4, with D possibly being TRBD1 (6 bases). Deletions cut 5 bases from V and 0 bases from J, with 16 bases between. The CDR3 is 17 amino acids. Germline CDR1 reads SGHTA; CDR2 reads FQGNSA. CDR3 in DNA: TGTGCCAGCAGCCTTTCAAAGGGGGTTGCAACTAATGAAAAACTGTTTTTT. Translating it yields CASSLSKGVATNEKLFF.

This rearrangement joins TRBV6-2 or TRBV6-3 to TRBJ1-5; perhaps TRBD1 as D (5 bases). This CDR3 contains 18 residues. Germline V gene data show CDR1 as MNHEY and CDR2 as SVGEGT. Deletions cut 2 bases from V and 1 base from J, with 18 bases between. Written as DNA, the CDR3 is TGTGCCAGCAGTTACGGAAGAAGAGTCAGGGACAGCAATCAGCCCCAGCATTTT. It is translated as CASSYGRRVRDSNQPQHF.

The chain is built from TRBV20-1 and TRBJ2-4; 7 bases align to TRBD1. The CDR3 loop spans 12 amino acids. V was clipped by 6 bases and J by 10 bases; unmatched bases: 9. The germline V gene encodes CDR1 DFQATT and CDR2 SNEGSKA (reference sequence). CDR3 in amino acids: CSALAGGRIQYF. The DNA of the CDR3 is TGCAGTGCCCTGGCAGGGGGTCGGATTCAGTACTTC.

This clonotype was seen a handful of times. The V and J genes are TRBV5-4 and TRBJ1-2; D is possibly TRBD1 (5 bases). Germline assignment: CDR1 SGHNT and CDR2 YYREEE (reference sequence). The V gene lost 4 bases and the J gene lost 6 bases, with 22 bases spanning the gap. The CDR3 is made up of 16 amino acids. The CDR3 sequence: CASSRGVTEGWNGYTF. The CDR3 DNA is TGTGCCAGCAGCCGGGGGGTAACGGAGGGTTGGAATGGCTACACCTTC.

This chain joins TRBV5-1 and TRBJ2-2; no reliable D call. The CDR3 is 14 residues long. Germline assignment: CDR1 SGHRS and CDR2 YFSETQ. The V gene lost 2 bases and the J gene lost 9 bases, with 14 bases spanning the gap. CDR3 in DNA: TGCGCCAGCAGCTTTCTTGGGTGTGGCCGGGAGCTGTTTTTT. Encoded protein: CASSFLGCGRELFF.

This clonotype was found a few times. This CDR3 is CASSQEWRQVSNQPQHF. In DNA form, the CDR3 reads TGTGCCAGCAGCCAAGAATGGAGACAGGTCAGCAATCAGCCCCAGCATTTT. The chain couples TRBV4-2 to TRBJ1-5, with D maybe TRBD1 (6 bases). This CDR3 contains 17 residues. The V end was cut by 0 bases, the J end by 1 base, with 13 bases between. Per the germline V gene, CDR1 is LGHNA and CDR2 is YNFKEQ.

The chain links TRBV4-3 to TRBJ2-1; 8 nucleotides align to TRBD1. This CDR3 has 15 amino acids. CDR1 is LGHNA, CDR2 YSLEER, per germline. V shed 4 bases, J shed 1 base, and the junction held 3 bases outside the gene matches. In DNA, the CDR3 is TGCGCCAGCAGCCGCGGACAGGGTTCCTACAATGAGCAGTTCTTC. Protein sequence: CASSRGQGSYNEQFF.

The DNA of the CDR3 is TGTGCCAGCAGCCTGACAGAGGGTCGTAATTCACCCCTCCACTTT. It specifies CASSLTEGRNSPLHF. The chain uses TRBV6-1 and TRBJ1-6; possible D gene TRBD1, 5 bases. Germline CDR1 reads MNHNS; CDR2 reads SASEGT. The CDR3 sequence is 15 residues long. V lost 6 bases and J 6 bases, leaving 15 bases between the germline ends.

This clonotype was detected only a few times. The chain has TRBV19 and TRBJ1-1, with no clear D. There are 13 residues in the CDR3. Germline V gene lookup returns CDR1 LNHDA and CDR2 SQIVND (reference sequence). Trimming left V 6 bases short and J 0 bases short, with 8 bases between. The DNA of the CDR3 is TGTGCCAGTAGCATGAGTTTGAACACTGAAGCTTTCTTT. This translates into CASSMSLNTEAFF. The complete variable domain, with remaining parts taken from reference TRBV19 and TRBJ1-1, reads DGGITQSPKYLFRKEGQNVTLSCEQNLNHDAMYWYRQDPGQGLRLIYYSQIVNDFQKGDIAEGYSVSREKKESFPLTVTSAQKNPTAFYLCASSMSLNTEAFFGQGTRLTVV.